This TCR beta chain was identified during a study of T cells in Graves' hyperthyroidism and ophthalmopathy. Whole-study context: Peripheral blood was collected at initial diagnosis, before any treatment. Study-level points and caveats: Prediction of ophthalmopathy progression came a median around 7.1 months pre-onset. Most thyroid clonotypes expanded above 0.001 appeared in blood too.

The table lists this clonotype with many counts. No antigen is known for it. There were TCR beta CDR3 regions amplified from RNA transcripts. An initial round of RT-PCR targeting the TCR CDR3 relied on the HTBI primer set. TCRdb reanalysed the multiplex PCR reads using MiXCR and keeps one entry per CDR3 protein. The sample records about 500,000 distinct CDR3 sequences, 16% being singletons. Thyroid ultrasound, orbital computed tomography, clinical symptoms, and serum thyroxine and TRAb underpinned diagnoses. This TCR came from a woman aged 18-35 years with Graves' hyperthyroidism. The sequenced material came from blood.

CDR3 DNA: TGTGCCAGCAGCTTAGACGGGACAGGGAGCGAAAAACTGTTTTTT. This sequence encodes CASSLDGTGSEKLFF. The J gene is TRBJ1-4, the V gene TRBV7-2; TRBD1 matches at 9 bases. Germline CDR1 reads SGHTA; CDR2 reads FQGNSA. The CDR3 extends over 15 amino acids. The V segment lost 1 base and the J segment 8 bases; nucleotides outside the gene matches: 5.